This T cell receptor beta chain was profiled in a study of cytomegalovirus exposure and HLA in healthy donors. This clone was recorded a few times. What it binds is unknown. The CDR3 runs 15 residues. J was trimmed by 4 bases and V by 0 bases; bases with no gene match: 2. Germline CDR1 reads MNHEY; CDR2 reads SVGAGI. The PCR made use of 60 Vbeta and 13 Jbeta primers. Original processing methods: In a later analysis, the count reached 82 million or so unique TCR beta chains, with approximately 10 million shared. TCRdb's table, derived via immunoSEQ multiplex PCR, lists solely in-frame clones and lacks some. V and J calls and clone size are as listed in that table; D and trimming were resolved from the DNA. This table has 200,000 or so clones, around 83% appearing once. General observations from the study: Per a later analysis, HLA-associated TCR beta chains showed more clonal expansion than other, equally common TCR beta chains. The study labeled 164 TCR beta chains cytomegalovirus-associated.

The receptor's source is a girl between 10 and 17 years old in good health and CMV-seronegative. The V gene is TRBV6-5, the J gene TRBJ1-4; 7 bases are shared with TRBD1. Sequencing used PBMCs. The CDR3 sequence is CASSYSGGLNEKLFF. As DNA, the CDR3 is TGTGCCAGCAGTTACTCAGGGGGCCTTAATGAAAAACTGTTTTTT.